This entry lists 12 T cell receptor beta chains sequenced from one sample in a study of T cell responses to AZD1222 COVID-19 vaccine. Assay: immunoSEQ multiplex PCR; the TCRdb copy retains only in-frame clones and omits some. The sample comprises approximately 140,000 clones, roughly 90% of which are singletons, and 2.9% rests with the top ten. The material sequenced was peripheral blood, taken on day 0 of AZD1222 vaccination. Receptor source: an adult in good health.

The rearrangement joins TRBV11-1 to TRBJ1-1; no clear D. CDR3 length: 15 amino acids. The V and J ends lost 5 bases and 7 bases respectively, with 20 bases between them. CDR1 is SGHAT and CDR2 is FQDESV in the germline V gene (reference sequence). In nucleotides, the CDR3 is TGTGCCAGCAGCGCGTCGTGGGTGGGGTACAGTGAAGCTTTCTTT. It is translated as CASSASWVGYSEAFF.

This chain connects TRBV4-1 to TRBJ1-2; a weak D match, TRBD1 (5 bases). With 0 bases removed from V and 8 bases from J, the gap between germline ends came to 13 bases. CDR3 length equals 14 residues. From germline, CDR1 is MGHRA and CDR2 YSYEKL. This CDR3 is CASSQEVRVGGYTF. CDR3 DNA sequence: TGCGCCAGCAGCCAAGAAGTCAGGGTCGGGGGCTACACCTTC.

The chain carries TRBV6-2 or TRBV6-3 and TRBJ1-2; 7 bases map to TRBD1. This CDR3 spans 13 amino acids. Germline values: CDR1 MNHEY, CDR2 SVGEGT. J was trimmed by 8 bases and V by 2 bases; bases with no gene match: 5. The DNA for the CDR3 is TGTGCCAGCAGTTACGACAGGGTGACAGGCTACACCTTC. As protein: CASSYDRVTGYTF.

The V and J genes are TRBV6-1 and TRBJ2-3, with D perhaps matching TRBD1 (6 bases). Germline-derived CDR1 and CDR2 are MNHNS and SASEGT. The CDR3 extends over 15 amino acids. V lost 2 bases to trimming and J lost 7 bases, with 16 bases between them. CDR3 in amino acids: CASSELGQPINTQYF. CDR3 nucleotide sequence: TGTGCCAGCAGTGAACTCGGACAGCCAATTAATACGCAGTATTTT.

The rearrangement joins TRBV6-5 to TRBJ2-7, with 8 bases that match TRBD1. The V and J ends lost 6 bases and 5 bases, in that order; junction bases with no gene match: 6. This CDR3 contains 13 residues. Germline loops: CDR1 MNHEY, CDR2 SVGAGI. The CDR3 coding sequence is TGTGCCAGCAGGGCGGACAGGGTCCACGAGCAGTACTTC. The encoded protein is CASRADRVHEQYF.

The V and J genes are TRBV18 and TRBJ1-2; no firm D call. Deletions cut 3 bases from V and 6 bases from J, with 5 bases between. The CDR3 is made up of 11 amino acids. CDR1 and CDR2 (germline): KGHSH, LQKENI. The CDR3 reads CASSPADGYTF. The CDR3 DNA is TGTGCCAGCTCACCGGCGGATGGCTACACCTTC.

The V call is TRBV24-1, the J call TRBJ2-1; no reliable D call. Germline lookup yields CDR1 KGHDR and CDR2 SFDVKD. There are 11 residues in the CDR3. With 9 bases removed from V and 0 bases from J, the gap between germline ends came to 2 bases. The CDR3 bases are TGTGCCACCGGCTCCTACAATGAGCAGTTCTTC. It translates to CATGSYNEQFF.

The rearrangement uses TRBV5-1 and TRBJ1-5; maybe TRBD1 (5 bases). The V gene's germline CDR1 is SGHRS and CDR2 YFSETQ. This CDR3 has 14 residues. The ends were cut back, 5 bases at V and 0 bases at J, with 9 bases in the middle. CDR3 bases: TGCGCCAGCAGACCCGACAGTAGCAATCAGCCCCAGCATTTT. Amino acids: CASRPDSSNQPQHF.

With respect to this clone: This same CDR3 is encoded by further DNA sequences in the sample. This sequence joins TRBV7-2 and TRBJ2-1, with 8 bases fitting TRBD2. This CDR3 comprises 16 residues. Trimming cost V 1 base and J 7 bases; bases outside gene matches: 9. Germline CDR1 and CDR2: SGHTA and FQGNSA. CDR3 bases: TGTGCCAGCAGCTTAGGAGTGGGACTAGATGGGAATGAGCAGTTCTTC. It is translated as CASSLGVGLDGNEQFF. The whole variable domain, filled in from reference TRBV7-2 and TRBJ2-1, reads GAGVSQSPSNKVTEKGKDVELRCDPISGHTALYWYRQSLGQGLEFLIYFQGNSAPDKSGLPSDRFSAERTGGSVSTLTIQRTQQEDSAVYLCASSLGVGLDGNEQFFGPGTRLTVL.

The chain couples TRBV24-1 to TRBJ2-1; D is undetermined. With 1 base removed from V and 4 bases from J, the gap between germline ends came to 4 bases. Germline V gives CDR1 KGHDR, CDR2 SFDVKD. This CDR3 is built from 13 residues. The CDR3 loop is CATSDFRYNEQFF. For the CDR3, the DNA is TGTGCCACCAGTGATTTTCGATACAATGAGCAGTTCTTC.

CDR3 coding DNA: TGCGCCAGCAGCCAAATGGGACAGAGGAAGGAGCTACAAGAGACCCAGTACTTC. Translating gives CASSQMGQRKELQETQYF. The chain carries TRBV4-1 and TRBJ2-5; 7 nucleotides match TRBD1. Germline V gives CDR1 MGHRA, CDR2 YSYEKL. J lost 2 bases, V lost 2 bases, and 14 bases had no gene match. The length of the CDR3 is 18 residues.

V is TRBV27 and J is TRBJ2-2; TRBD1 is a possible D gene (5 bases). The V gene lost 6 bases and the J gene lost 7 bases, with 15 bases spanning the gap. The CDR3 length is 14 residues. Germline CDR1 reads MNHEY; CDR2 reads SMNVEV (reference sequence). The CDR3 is CASRPQGYGGELFF. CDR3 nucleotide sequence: TGTGCCAGCAGGCCTCAGGGTTATGGCGGGGAGCTGTTTTTT.